Listed below are T cell receptor beta chains from one sample, sequenced in a study of T cell changes during pregnancy in multiple sclerosis. TCRdb keeps only in-frame clones here, not all; method: immunoSEQ multiplex PCR. The sample gives 25,000 to 35,000 clones, roughly 87% of which show up once; about 9.9% is in the top ten. The material sequenced was CD8+ T cells from peripheral blood mononuclear cells, taken in the first trimester of pregnancy. These receptors originate from a female donor with multiple sclerosis, enrolled in a pregnancy study. Each CDR3 is given with its conserved first and last residue. Each record gives: V gene, J gene, clone size, CDR3 length, D gene, CDR3 protein, CDR3 DNA. D genes are given only for firm matches. Clone size is given for some rows only: seen once, a few or many times, or a class if the clone is expanded.

TRBV14	TRBJ2-1	NA	17	TRBD2	CASSLIGSGSSYNEQFF	TGTGCCAGCAGCCTAATTGGTAGCGGGAGCTCCTACAATGAGCAGTTCTTC
TRBV7-9	TRBJ2-3	NA	16	NA	CASSDREIGYTDTQYF	TGTGCCAGCAGCGATCGGGAGATAGGATACACAGATACGCAGTATTTT
TRBV27	TRBJ1-1	NA	14	TRBD1	CASTNRQGDTEAFF	TGTGCCAGCACTAACAGACAGGGGGACACTGAAGCTTTCTTT
TRBV27	TRBJ1-1	NA	14	TRBD1	CASSPGTGVTEAFF	TGTGCCAGCAGTCCCGGGACAGGGGTCACTGAAGCTTTCTTT
TRBV19	TRBJ1-2	NA	17	NA	CASVGATPGEDYYGYTF	TGTGCCAGCGTAGGGGCAACACCGGGGGAGGATTACTATGGCTACACCTTC
TRBV7-6	TRBJ2-3	NA	13	NA	CASSLSGTDTQYF	TGTGCCAGCAGCTTATCAGGCACAGATACGCAGTATTTT
TRBV10-3	TRBJ2-1	once	17	TRBD2	CAISEPRAGSSYNEQFF	TGTGCCATCAGTGAGCCCAGAGCGGGGTCGTCCTACAATGAGCAGTTCTTC
TRBV5-1	TRBJ1-2	NA	15	TRBD1	CASSLRQGQEAGYTF	TGCGCCAGCAGCCTGCGACAGGGCCAGGAGGCGGGCTACACCTTC
TRBV2	TRBJ1-2	NA	12	TRBD1	CASLTGQSFYTF	TGTGCCAGCCTTACGGGACAGAGTTTCTACACCTTC
TRBV29-1	TRBJ1-1	NA	14	TRBD1	CSVEQQGAGTEAFF	TGCAGCGTTGAACAACAGGGGGCCGGCACTGAAGCTTTCTTT
TRBV9	TRBJ2-1	NA	17	NA	CASSLRLADALHNEQFF	TGTGCCAGCAGCTTAAGGTTAGCGGATGCGTTACACAATGAGCAGTTCTTC
TRBV13	TRBJ2-5	few	13	NA	CASNSAAQETQYF	TGTGCCAGCAATTCGGCAGCGCAAGAGACCCAGTACTTC
TRBV28	TRBJ1-1	NA	13	NA	CASSLSEWLEAFF	TGTGCCAGCAGTTTAAGCGAGTGGCTTGAAGCTTTCTTT
TRBV11-2	TRBJ1-3	NA	15	NA	CASSLAGVSGNTIYF	TGTGCCAGCAGCTTAGCGGGAGTCTCTGGAAACACCATATATTTT
TRBV6-5	TRBJ1-6	NA	13	NA	CATLGSYNSPLHF	TGTGCCACCCTGGGGAGTTATAATTCACCCCTCCACTTT
TRBV7-9	TRBJ2-3	NA	17	TRBD2	CASSLVDGLAGADTQYF	TGTGCCAGCAGCTTAGTGGATGGGCTAGCGGGGGCAGATACGCAGTATTTT
TRBV6-1	TRBJ1-4	NA	16	TRBD1	CASSEGGGQGNEKLFF	TGTGCCAGCAGTGAAGGGGGAGGACAGGGGAATGAAAAACTGTTTTTT
TRBV27	TRBJ1-1	NA	13	NA	CASSLSVNTEAFF	TGTGCCAGCAGTTTGTCAGTGAACACTGAAGCTTTCTTT
TRBV28	TRBJ1-3	NA	15	NA	CASSRGLVSGNTIYF	TGTGCCAGCAGCCGCGGACTGGTCTCTGGAAACACCATATATTTT
TRBV4-3	TRBJ2-2	NA	18	NA	CASSQGFVMAQDTGELFF	TGCGCCAGCAGCCAAGGGTTCGTTATGGCCCAGGACACCGGGGAGCTGTTTTTT
TRBV7-8	TRBJ2-1	NA	16	TRBD2	CASSQRTSGSLDEQFF	TGTGCCAGCAGCCAAAGGACTAGCGGGAGTTTGGATGAGCAGTTCTTC
TRBV6-5	TRBJ2-7	NA	13	TRBD1	CASLGQGTYEQYF	TGTGCCAGCTTAGGACAGGGTACCTACGAGCAGTACTTC
TRBV10-3	TRBJ1-1	NA	15	TRBD1	CAISDPGQGATEAFF	TGTGCCATCAGTGACCCGGGACAGGGGGCCACTGAAGCTTTCTTT
TRBV5-1	TRBJ1-2	once	11	NA	CASSDSLGYTF	TGCGCCAGCAGCGACAGTCTCGGCTACACCTTC
TRBV2	TRBJ1-1	NA	17	NA	CASSEVRTAHLSVWAFF	TGTGCCAGCAGTGAAGTCAGGACAGCCCACCTGTCCGTCTGGGCTTTCTTT